What follows is one TCR beta chain and its context. Its antigen is currently unknown. This specimen comes from a study of cytomegalovirus exposure and HLA in healthy donors. Across the whole study: T cells numbering around 180 million yielded fewer than 140 million unique TCR beta sequences in an earlier analysis. Study-wide results and limits: According to the study, roughly 160 TCR beta chains were cytomegalovirus-associated. In vitro checks showed that three CMV-associated chains really do target CMV antigens. Later on, analysis showed that most CMV-associated TCR beta chains appeared to be HLA-restricted.

The PCR made use of 60 Vbeta and 13 Jbeta primers. Using immunoSEQ multiplex PCR, the repertoire was profiled, and TCRdb retains in-frame clones only, with some absent. The table shows approximately 150,000 clones, with 82% occurring only once. The clonotype originates from a male donor in good health and CMV-seronegative. The sequenced material came from PBMCs.

The CDR3 DNA reads TGTGCCAGCAGTGCACGGACAGGGGGCTGGGATGACATTCAGTACTTC. Encoded protein: CASSARTGGWDDIQYF. The chain couples TRBV2 to TRBJ2-4, with 11 bases that match TRBD1. The CDR3 extends over 16 amino acids. Germline loops: CDR1 SNHLY, CDR2 FYNNEI. V was clipped by 4 bases and J by 8 bases; unmatched bases: 10. Based on the CDR3 plus reference TRBV2 and TRBJ2-4, the full variable domain is EPEVTQTPSHQVTQMGQEVILRCVPISNHLYFYWYRQILGQKVEFLVSFYNNEISEKSEIFDDQFSVERPDGSNFTLKIRSTKLEDSAMYFCASSARTGGWDDIQYFGAGTRLSVL.